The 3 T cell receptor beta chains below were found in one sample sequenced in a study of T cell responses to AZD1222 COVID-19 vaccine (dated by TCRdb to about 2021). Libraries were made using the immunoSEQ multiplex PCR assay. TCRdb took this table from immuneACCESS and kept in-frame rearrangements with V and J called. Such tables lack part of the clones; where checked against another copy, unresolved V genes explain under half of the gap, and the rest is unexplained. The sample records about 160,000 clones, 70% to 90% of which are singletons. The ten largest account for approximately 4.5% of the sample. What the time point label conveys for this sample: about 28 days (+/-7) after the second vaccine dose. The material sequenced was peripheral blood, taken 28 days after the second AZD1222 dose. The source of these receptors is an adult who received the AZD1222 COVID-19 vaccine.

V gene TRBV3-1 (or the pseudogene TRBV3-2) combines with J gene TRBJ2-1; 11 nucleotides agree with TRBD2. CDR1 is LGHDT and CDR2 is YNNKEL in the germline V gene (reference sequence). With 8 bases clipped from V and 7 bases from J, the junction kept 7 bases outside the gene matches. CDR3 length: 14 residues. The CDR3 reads CASSQTSGENEQFF. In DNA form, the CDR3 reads TGTGCCAGCTCCCAGACTAGCGGGGAGAATGAGCAGTTCTTC.

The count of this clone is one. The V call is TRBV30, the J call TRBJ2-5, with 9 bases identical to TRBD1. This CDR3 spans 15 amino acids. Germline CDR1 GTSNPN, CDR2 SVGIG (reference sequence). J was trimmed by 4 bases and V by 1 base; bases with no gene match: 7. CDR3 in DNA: TGTGCCTGGAGTGGGACCGGACAGGGGCGAGAGACCCAGTACTTC. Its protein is CAWSGTGQGRETQYF.

The CDR3 DNA is TGCAGCGTTGTCGGGGGGGGAGAGACCCAGTACTTC. This translates into CSVVGGGETQYF. The V gene is TRBV29-1, the J gene TRBJ2-5, with 8 bases matching TRBD2. The germline V gene has CDR1 SQVTM and CDR2 ANQGSEA. CDR3 size: 12 residues. V lost 4 bases and J lost 4; bases outside the gene matches: 2.